These 5 T cell receptor beta chains originate from one sample sequenced in a study of blood T cell repertoires in COVID-19. Sequenced by immunoSEQ multiplex PCR; TCRdb stores in-frame clones only, minus some. In the table there are roughly 250,000 clones, 80% to 90% of which are singletons. What was sequenced was peripheral blood. The origin of the receptors is a woman in her thirties or forties with acute or convalescent COVID-19.

This sequence joins TRBV6-5 and TRBJ1-1; D uncertain. Trimming pared 7 bases from V and 1 base from J, leaving 13 bases between. CDR1 and CDR2 from the germline V gene are MNHEY and SVGAGI. This CDR3 has 14 residues. DNA of the CDR3: TGTGCCAGCATTTATACCGGGAAGAACACTGAAGCTTTCTTT. Translated, it gives CASIYTGKNTEAFF.

The chain joins TRBV27 to TRBJ1-5, with D uncertain. V lost 5 bases and J 5 bases, leaving 10 bases between the germline ends. This CDR3 contains 13 residues. Germline V CDR1 and CDR2: MNHEY, SMNVEV (reference sequence). CDR3 coding DNA: TGTGCCAGCAGTCGACGGGTAGATCAGCCCCAGCATTTT. Translating it yields CASSRRVDQPQHF.

The chain carries TRBV7-9 and TRBJ1-2; no clear D gene. The CDR3 contains 14 residues. V dropped 1 base and J dropped 2 bases, with 8 bases sitting between them. CDR1 is SEHNR and CDR2 is FQNEAQ in the germline V gene (reference sequence). CDR3 sequence reads: CASSLEAANYGYTF. CDR3 bases: TGTGCCAGCAGCTTAGAGGCAGCGAACTATGGCTACACCTTC.

The V call is TRBV6-5, the J call TRBJ1-6; D gene ambiguous. The V gene lost 6 bases and the J gene lost 6 bases, with 12 bases spanning the gap. The CDR3 has 14 amino acids. Germline lookup yields CDR1 MNHEY and CDR2 SVGAGI. CDR3 coding DNA: TGTGCCAGCAGCGACATCCTCGGTAATTCACCCCTCCACTTT. Its translation is CASSDILGNSPLHF.

This clone was counted between two and nine times. The chain is built from TRBV2 and TRBJ1-2, with D tentatively TRBD1 (6 bases). This CDR3 has 13 residues. Germline loops: CDR1 SNHLY, CDR2 FYNNEI. With 6 bases removed from V and 3 bases from J, the gap between germline ends came to 11 bases. CDR3 protein: CASSEQGYYGYTF. CDR3 bases: TGTGCCAGCAGCGAACAGGGATACTATGGCTACACCTTC.